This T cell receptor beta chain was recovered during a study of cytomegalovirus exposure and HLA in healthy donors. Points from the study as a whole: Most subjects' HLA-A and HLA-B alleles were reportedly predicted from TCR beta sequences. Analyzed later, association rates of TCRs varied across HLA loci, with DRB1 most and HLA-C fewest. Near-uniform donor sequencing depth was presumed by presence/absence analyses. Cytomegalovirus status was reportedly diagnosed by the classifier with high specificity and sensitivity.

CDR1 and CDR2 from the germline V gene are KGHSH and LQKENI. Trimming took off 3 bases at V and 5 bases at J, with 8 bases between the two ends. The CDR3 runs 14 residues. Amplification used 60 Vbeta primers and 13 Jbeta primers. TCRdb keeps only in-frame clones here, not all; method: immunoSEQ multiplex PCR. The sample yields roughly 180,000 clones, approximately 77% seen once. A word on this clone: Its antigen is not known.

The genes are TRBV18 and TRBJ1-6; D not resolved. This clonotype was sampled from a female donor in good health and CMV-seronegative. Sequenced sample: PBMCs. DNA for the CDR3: TGTGCCAGCTCACCGGTACTTAATAATTCACCCCTCCACTTT. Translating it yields CASSPVLNNSPLHF.